Reported below is one TCR beta chain. Its cognate antigen is unknown. This entry comes from a study of CD4+ T cells in melanoma. Notes on the study in general: A reported correlation linked neoantigen-specific CD4+ T cells to CD8+, macrophage and B cell function. In melanoma, neoantigen-specific CD4+ T cells reportedly differed in differentiation state.

Using immunoSEQ multiplex PCR, the repertoire was profiled, and TCRdb retains in-frame clones only, with some absent. The table lists around 20,000 clones, around four fifths of them singletons. Germline loops: CDR1 MNHNY, CDR2 SVGAGI (reference sequence). The CDR3 consists of 13 residues. Trimming shortened V by 9 bases and J by 3 bases, and 11 bases separated the two germline ends. The TCR sequence derives from a human donor with melanoma. The V and J genes are TRBV6-6 and TRBJ2-2; no firm D call. The sequenced sample was cells from a culture (not recorded whether cultured in vitro). The CDR3 loop is CASSTPDTGELFF. The DNA for the CDR3 is TGTGCCAGTTCAACTCCGGACACCGGGGAGCTGTTTTTT.